The 18 T cell receptor beta chains below come from one sample, sequenced in a study of neurological immune-mediated disorders. TCRdb re-derived calls from the 5' RACE reads in MiXCR, one entry per CDR3 protein. The table shows around 16,000 distinct CDR3 sequences, with roughly 20% occurring only once. The source material was PBMCs. The origin of the receptors is a man aged 45-60 years in good health.

This clonotype was observed many times. J is TRBJ2-5 and V is TRBV6-2 or TRBV6-3, with 9 positions matching TRBD2. The trim removed 6 bases at V and 7 bases at J, leaving 6 bases unmatched. Germline V CDR1 and CDR2: MNHEY, SVGEGT. The CDR3 runs 13 residues. The CDR3 spells CASSQGLASTQYF. CDR3 in DNA: TGTGCCAGCAGCCAGGGACTAGCTTCGACCCAGTACTTC.

The rearrangement links TRBV20-1 to TRBJ2-1; 8 bases agree with TRBD2. This CDR3 is built from 15 residues. The trim removed 4 bases at V and 3 bases at J, leaving 8 bases unmatched. CDR1 is DFQATT, CDR2 SNEGSKA, per germline (reference sequence). The CDR3 sequence is CSAKNSGTSYNEQFF. For the CDR3, the DNA is TGCAGTGCTAAAAACTCCGGGACTAGCTACAATGAGCAGTTCTTC.

The table lists this clonotype with many counts. The J gene is TRBJ1-5, the V gene TRBV20-1, with 7 bases lining up with TRBD1. V shed 6 bases, J shed 0 bases, and the junction held 8 bases outside the gene matches. The germline gives CDR1 DFQATT, CDR2 SNEGSKA (reference sequence). The CDR3 sequence is 15 residues long. The CDR3 nucleotides read TGCAGTGCCCCCCAAACAGGGGTTAGCAATCAGCCCCAGCATTTT. This gives the protein CSAPQTGVSNQPQHF.

This clonotype has at least ten counts. The V and J genes are TRBV20-1 and TRBJ2-5; 7 bases are shared with TRBD2. V lost 6 bases to trimming and J lost 3 bases; unmatched junction nucleotides: 13. The germline gives CDR1 DFQATT, CDR2 SNEGSKA (reference sequence). The CDR3 covers 15 residues. Here the CDR3 reads CSATSSGGGEETQYF. As DNA, the CDR3 is TGCAGTGCAACGTCCTCGGGGGGAGGCGAAGAGACCCAGTACTTC.

The rearrangement links TRBV20-1 to TRBJ2-3; 13 positions agree with TRBD2. Germline-derived CDR1 and CDR2 are DFQATT and SNEGSKA (reference sequence). Trimming took 1 base from V and 3 from J; bases not matched to a gene: 1. The length of the CDR3 is 15 residues. As DNA, the CDR3 is TGCAGTGCTAGAGCGACTAGCGGGAGGACAGATACGCAGTATTTT. It specifies CSARATSGRTDTQYF.

This clonotype has a count of ten or more. This chain links TRBV7-2 with TRBJ2-3; 10 bases agree with TRBD2. CDR1 is SGHTA, CDR2 FQGNSA, per germline. V gave up 3 bases and J gave up 4 bases; unmatched junction bases: 7. This CDR3 has 16 amino acids. The CDR3 region is CASSFLPLAGADTQYF. Written as DNA, the CDR3 is TGTGCCAGCAGCTTCTTGCCCCTAGCGGGAGCAGATACGCAGTATTTT.

V is TRBV5-1 and J is TRBJ1-4; D is perhaps TRBD1 (6 bases). The CDR3 covers 14 residues. CDR1 is SGHRS and CDR2 is YFSETQ in the germline V gene. Trimming removed 4 bases at V and 10 bases at J, with 17 bases between. The CDR3 region has the DNA TGCGCCAGCAGCCTCGATCCGGGAGGGGGAAAACTGTTTTTT. It encodes CASSLDPGGGKLFF.

In this sample, this clonotype turned up many times. This rearrangement joins TRBV20-1 to TRBJ2-5; a possible D gene is TRBD2 (6 bases). This CDR3 spans 16 amino acids. The V end was cut by 2 bases, the J end by 3 bases, with 19 bases between. CDR1 is DFQATT, CDR2 SNEGSKA, per germline (reference sequence). The CDR3 loop is CSARSGTEGWEETQYF. The CDR3 coding sequence is TGCAGTGCTAGAAGTGGGACGGAGGGTTGGGAAGAGACCCAGTACTTC.

This clonotype was detected many times. The chain carries TRBV5-6 and TRBJ2-4, with D tentatively TRBD1 (6 bases). Trimming removed 4 bases from V and 9 bases from J, with 14 bases in between. This CDR3 is 13 amino acids long. Germline values: CDR1 SGHDT, CDR2 YYEEEE. The CDR3 loop is CASSQTGLFIQYF. CDR3 DNA: TGTGCCAGCAGCCAAACAGGGTTGTTCATTCAGTACTTC.

This clonotype was seen at least ten times. The chain recombines TRBV5-1 with TRBJ2-1; D possibly corresponds to TRBD2 (6 bases). The ends were cut back, 4 bases at V and 8 bases at J, with 22 bases in the middle. CDR1 is SGHRS, CDR2 YFSETQ, per germline. There are 16 residues in the CDR3. The CDR3 here is CASSGWPLAGRDEQFF. In DNA, the CDR3 is TGCGCCAGCAGCGGTTGGCCACTAGCTGGTAGGGATGAGCAGTTCTTC.

The chain joins TRBV4-1 to TRBJ2-5; 8 nucleotides line up with TRBD2. Germline V CDR1 and CDR2: MGHRA, YSYEKL. J was trimmed by 1 base and V by 3 bases; bases with no gene match: 10. CDR3 length: 17 amino acids. Written as DNA, the CDR3 is TGCGCCAGCAGCCAGAAAGGGTTTAGCGGGGCCCAAGAGACCCAGTACTTC. Translating it yields CASSQKGFSGAQETQYF.

The CDR3 sequence: CSASYHSQGSSYEQYF. The CDR3 DNA sequence: TGCAGTGCTAGCTACCATTCCCAGGGTAGCTCCTACGAGCAGTACTTC. This chain uses TRBV20-1 with TRBJ2-7, with D tentatively TRBD1 (5 bases). Germline CDR1 is DFQATT and CDR2 is SNEGSKA (reference sequence). The CDR3 has 16 residues. V was shortened by 3 bases and J by 0 bases, with 18 bases between the two germline ends.

This clonotype was detected ten times or more. The V and J genes are TRBV4-2 and TRBJ1-6; D unresolved. Germline V lookup: CDR1 LGHNA, CDR2 YNFKEQ. Trimming removed 5 bases from V and 0 bases from J, with 8 bases in between. CDR3 length equals 15 residues. CDR3 amino acids: CASSDLSSYNSPLHF. The CDR3 DNA is TGTGCCAGCAGCGATCTCAGCTCCTATAATTCACCCCTCCACTTT.

V gene TRBV5-1 combines with J gene TRBJ2-7, with TRBD2 identical over 11 bases. The DNA end is a closer match to TRBJ2-5, so the J assignment may be wrong. CDR3 length: 16 residues. Germline V gives CDR1 SGHRS, CDR2 YFSETQ. The CDR3 region has the DNA TGCGCCAGCAGCGCCGGGACTAGCGGAAACCAAGAGACCCAGTACTTC. As protein: CASSAGTSGNQETQYF.

This clonotype is deemed medium-sized. The genes are TRBV7-9 and TRBJ2-1; D gene ambiguous. This CDR3 has 13 residues. Germline loops: CDR1 SEHNR, CDR2 FQNEAQ (reference sequence). Trimming cost V 7 bases and J 7 bases, with 14 bases left between them. The CDR3 is CASTQRDRNEQFF. As DNA, the CDR3 is TGTGCCAGCACCCAGAGAGACCGGAATGAGCAGTTCTTC.

This clonotype was recorded many times. The chain is built from TRBV20-1 and TRBJ2-3, with TRBD1 matching 7 bases. Unmatched junction bases numbered 6, after V lost 7 bases and J lost 2 bases. CDR3 size: 13 residues. CDR1 DFQATT and CDR2 SNEGSKA come from the germline V gene (reference sequence). The CDR3 coding sequence is TGCAGTGTGGGACAGAGGTTCACAGATACGCAGTATTTT. Its protein product is CSVGQRFTDTQYF.

This clonotype was observed at least ten times. The chain uses TRBV5-1 and TRBJ2-6; D is unclear. Per the germline V gene, CDR1 is SGHRS and CDR2 is YFSETQ. This CDR3 region has 15 residues. With 7 bases removed from V and 0 bases from J, the gap between germline ends came to 11 bases. The CDR3 DNA reads TGCGCCAGCCATGATACCCCCTCTGGGGCCAACGTCCTGACTTTC. Amino acids: CASHDTPSGANVLTF.

The sample holds many counts of this clonotype. The V and J genes are TRBV27 and TRBJ2-3; 8 nucleotides match TRBD2. The germline gives CDR1 MNHEY, CDR2 SMNVEV (reference sequence). V lost 6 bases to trimming and J lost 0 bases; unmatched junction nucleotides: 5. This CDR3 spans 15 amino acids. CDR3 loop: CASRWSSGSTDTQYF. CDR3 DNA sequence: TGTGCCAGCAGATGGTCTAGCGGGAGCACAGATACGCAGTATTTT.